This T cell receptor beta chain was recovered during a study of CD8 T cells in ankylosing spondylitis. Study-wide results and caveats: Blood of patients with ankylosing spondylitis appeared to be characterized by a TCR beta motif of 8 or 9 highly homologous variants.

The CDR3 is 12 residues long. Trimming pared 6 bases from V and 4 bases from J, leaving 9 bases between. One entry per CDR3 protein results from TCRdb running MiXCR on the 5' RACE reads. The sample consists of some 340,000 distinct CDR3 sequences, approximately 15% of them appearing once. A word on this clonotype: Its antigen remains unknown.

Sequences were obtained from blood, either unsorted or a sorted T cell fraction (not recorded which). The chain has TRBV12-3 or TRBV12-4 and TRBJ1-2; D perhaps matches TRBD1 (5 bases). The origin of this receptor is a male donor with ankylosing spondylitis or in good health (not recorded which). The CDR3 here is CASSRQSYGYTF. The CDR3 bases are TGTGCCAGCAGCCGACAGAGCTATGGCTACACCTTC.